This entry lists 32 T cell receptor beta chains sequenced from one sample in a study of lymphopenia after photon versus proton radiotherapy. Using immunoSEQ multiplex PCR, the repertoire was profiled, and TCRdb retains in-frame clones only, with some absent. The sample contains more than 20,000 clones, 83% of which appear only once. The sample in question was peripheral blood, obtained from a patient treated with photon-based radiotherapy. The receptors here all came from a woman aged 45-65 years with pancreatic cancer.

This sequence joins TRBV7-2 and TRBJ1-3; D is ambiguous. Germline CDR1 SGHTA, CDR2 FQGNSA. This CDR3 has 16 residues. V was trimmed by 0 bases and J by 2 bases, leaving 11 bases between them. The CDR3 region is CASSLARGGTGNTIYF. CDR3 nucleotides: TGTGCCAGCAGCTTAGCGCGCGGAGGCACTGGAAACACCATATATTTT.

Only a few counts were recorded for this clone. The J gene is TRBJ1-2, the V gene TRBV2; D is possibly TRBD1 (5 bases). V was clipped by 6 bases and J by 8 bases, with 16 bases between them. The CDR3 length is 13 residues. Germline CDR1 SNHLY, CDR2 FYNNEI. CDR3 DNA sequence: TGTGCCAGCAGCGAACAGGTGGCGTTGGGCTACACCTTC. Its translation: CASSEQVALGYTF.

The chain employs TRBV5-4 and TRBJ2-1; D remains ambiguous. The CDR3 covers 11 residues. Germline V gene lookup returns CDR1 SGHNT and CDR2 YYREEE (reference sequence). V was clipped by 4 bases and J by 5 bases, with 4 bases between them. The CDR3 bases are TGTGCCAGCAGCGCACACAATGAGCAGTTCTTC. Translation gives CASSAHNEQFF. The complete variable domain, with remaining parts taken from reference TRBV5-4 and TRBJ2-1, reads ETGVTQSPTHLIKTRGQQVTLRCSSQSGHNTVSWYQQALGQGPQFIFQYYREEENGRGNFPPRFSGLQFPNYSSELNVNALELDDSALYLCASSAHNEQFFGPGTRLTVL.

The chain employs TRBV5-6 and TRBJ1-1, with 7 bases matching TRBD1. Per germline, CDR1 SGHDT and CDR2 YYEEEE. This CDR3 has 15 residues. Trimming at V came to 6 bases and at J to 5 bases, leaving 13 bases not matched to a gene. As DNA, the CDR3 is TGTGCCAGCACCGAGACAGGGTTTCAAGGGACTGAAGCTTTCTTT. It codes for CASTETGFQGTEAFF.

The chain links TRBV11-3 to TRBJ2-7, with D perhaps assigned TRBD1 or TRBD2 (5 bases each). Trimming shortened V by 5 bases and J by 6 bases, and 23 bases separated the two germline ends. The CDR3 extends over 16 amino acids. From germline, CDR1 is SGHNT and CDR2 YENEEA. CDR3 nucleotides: TGTGCCAGCAGCCCGGGACCCATACCAGATGCCGCCGAGCAGTACTTC. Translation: CASSPGPIPDAAEQYF.

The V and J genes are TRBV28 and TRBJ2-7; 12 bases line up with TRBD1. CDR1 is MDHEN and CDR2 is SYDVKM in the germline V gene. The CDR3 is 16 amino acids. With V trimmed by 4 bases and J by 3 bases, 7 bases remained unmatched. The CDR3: CASSSRDRGPFYEQYF. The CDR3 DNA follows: TGTGCCAGCAGTTCGAGGGACAGGGGGCCTTTCTACGAGCAGTACTTC.

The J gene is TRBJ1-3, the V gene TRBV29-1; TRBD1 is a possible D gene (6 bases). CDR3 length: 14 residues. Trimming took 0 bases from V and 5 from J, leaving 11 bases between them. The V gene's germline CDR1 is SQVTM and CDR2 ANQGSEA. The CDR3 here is CSVEDRGLRNTIYF. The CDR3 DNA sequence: TGCAGCGTTGAAGACAGGGGATTAAGAAACACCATATATTTT.

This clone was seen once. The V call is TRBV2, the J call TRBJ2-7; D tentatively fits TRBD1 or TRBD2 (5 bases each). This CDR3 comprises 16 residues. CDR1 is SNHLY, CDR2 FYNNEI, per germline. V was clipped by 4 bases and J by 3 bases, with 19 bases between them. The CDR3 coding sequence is TGTGCCAGCAGTGGCCATGGGGGAGCAACCCTCTACGAGCAGTACTTC. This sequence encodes CASSGHGGATLYEQYF.

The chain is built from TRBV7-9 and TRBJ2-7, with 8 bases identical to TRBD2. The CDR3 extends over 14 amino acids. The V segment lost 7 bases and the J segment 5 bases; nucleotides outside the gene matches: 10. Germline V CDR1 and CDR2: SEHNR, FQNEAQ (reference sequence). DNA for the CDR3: TGTGCCAGCACGAAGTTTAGCGGGAAGGACGAGCAGTACTTC. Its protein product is CASTKFSGKDEQYF.

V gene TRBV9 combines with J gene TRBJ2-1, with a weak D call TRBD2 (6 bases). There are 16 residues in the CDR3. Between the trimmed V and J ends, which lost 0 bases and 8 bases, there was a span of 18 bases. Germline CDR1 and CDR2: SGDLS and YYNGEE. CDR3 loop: CASSVEAGRIGHEQFF. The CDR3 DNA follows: TGTGCCAGCAGCGTAGAGGCGGGACGGATCGGCCATGAGCAGTTCTTC. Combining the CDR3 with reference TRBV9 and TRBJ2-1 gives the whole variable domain DSGVTQTPKHLITATGQRVTLRCSPRSGDLSVYWYQQSLDQGLQFLIQYYNGEERAKGNILERFSAQQFPDLHSELNLSSLELGDSALYFCASSVEAGRIGHEQFFGPGTRLTVL.

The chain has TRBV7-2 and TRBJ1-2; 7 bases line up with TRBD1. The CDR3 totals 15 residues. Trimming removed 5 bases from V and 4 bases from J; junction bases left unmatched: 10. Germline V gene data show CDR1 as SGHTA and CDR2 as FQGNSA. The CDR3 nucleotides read TGTGCCAGCAGCGGGGGAGGGGGCTCCTTCTATGGCTACACCTTC. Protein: CASSGGGGSFYGYTF.

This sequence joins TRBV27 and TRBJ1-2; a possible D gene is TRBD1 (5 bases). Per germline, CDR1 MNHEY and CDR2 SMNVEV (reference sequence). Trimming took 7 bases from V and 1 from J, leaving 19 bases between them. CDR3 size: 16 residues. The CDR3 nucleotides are TGTGCCAGCACCCCCCGGGGGGACGCTGGTAACTATGGCTACACCTTC. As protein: CASTPRGDAGNYGYTF.

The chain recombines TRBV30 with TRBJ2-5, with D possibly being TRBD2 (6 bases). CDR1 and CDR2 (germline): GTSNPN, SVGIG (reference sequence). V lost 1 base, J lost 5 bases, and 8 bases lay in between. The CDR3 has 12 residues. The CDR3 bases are TGTGCCTGGAGTGACGGGAGTGAGACCCAGTACTTC. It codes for CAWSDGSETQYF.

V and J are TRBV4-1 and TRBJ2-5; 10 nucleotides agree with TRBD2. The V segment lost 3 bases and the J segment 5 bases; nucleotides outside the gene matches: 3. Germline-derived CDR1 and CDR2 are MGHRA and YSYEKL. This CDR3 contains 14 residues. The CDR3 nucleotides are TGCGCCAGCAGCCAGGAGGGACTAGCGGAGACCCAGTACTTC. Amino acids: CASSQEGLAETQYF.

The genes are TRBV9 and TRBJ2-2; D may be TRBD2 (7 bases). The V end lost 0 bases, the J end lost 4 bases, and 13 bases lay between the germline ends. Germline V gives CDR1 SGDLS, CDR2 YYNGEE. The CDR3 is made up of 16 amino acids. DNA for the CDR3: TGTGCCAGCAGCGTAGAGGTGCGGGGGCTCACCGGGGAGCTGTTTTTT. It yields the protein CASSVEVRGLTGELFF.

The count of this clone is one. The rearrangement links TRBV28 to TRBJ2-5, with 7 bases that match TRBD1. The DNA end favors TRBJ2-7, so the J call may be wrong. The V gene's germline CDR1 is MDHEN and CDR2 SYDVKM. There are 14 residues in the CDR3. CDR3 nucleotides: TGTGCCAGCAGTTACAGGGGCCTCTCCTACGAGCAGTACTTC. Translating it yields CASSYRGLSYEQYF.

This chain's CDR3 is CASSLMAEGNTIYF. In nucleotides, the CDR3 is TGTGCCAGCAGCTTAATGGCCGAGGGAAACACCATATATTTT. The chain joins TRBV7-6 to TRBJ1-3; D remains ambiguous. V dropped 2 bases and J dropped 4 bases, with 9 bases sitting between them. Germline V CDR1 and CDR2: SGHVS, FNYEAQ. The length of the CDR3 is 14 residues.

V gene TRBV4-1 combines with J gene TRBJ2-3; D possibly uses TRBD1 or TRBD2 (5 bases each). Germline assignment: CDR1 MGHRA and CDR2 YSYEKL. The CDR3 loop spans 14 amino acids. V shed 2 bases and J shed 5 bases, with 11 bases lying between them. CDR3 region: CASSQTGAGDTQYF. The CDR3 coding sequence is TGCGCCAGCAGCCAAACCGGGGCCGGAGATACGCAGTATTTT.

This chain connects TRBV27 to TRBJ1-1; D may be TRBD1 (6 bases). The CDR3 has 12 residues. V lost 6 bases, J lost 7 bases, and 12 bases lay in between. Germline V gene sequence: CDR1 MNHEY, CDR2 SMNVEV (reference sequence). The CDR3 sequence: CASRSQGNEAFF. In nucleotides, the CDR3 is TGTGCCAGCAGAAGCCAGGGGAATGAAGCTTTCTTT.

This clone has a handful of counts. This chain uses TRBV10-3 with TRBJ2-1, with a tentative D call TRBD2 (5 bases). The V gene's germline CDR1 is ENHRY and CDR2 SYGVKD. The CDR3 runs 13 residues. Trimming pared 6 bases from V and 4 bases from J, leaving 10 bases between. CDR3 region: CAISTLEYNEQFF. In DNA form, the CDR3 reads TGTGCCATCAGCACACTAGAATACAATGAGCAGTTCTTC.

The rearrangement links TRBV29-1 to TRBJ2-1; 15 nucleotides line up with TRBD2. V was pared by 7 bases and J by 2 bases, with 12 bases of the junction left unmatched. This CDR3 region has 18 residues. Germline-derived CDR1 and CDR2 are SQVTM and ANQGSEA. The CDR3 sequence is CSGAGLAGGLITYNEQFF. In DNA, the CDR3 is TGCAGCGGCGCTGGACTAGCGGGAGGGCTTATAACCTACAATGAGCAGTTCTTC.

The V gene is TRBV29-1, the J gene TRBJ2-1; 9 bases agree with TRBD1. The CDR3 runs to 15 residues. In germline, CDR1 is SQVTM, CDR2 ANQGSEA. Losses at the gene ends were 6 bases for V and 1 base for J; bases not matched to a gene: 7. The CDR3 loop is CSVSGGTGSYNEQFF. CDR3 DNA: TGCAGCGTATCAGGTGGGACAGGGTCCTACAATGAGCAGTTCTTC.

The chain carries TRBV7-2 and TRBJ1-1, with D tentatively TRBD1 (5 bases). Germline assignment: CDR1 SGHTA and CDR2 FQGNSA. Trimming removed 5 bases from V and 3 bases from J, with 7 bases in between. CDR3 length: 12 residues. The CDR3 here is CASSRGDTEAFF. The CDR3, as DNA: TGTGCCAGCAGCCGGGGGGACACTGAAGCTTTCTTT.

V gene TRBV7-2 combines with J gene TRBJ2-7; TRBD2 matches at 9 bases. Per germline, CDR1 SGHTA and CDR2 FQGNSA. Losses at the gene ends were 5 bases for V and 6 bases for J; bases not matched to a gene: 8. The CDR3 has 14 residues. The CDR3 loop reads CASSVSGSITEQYF. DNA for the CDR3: TGTGCCAGCAGCGTTAGCGGGAGCATCACCGAGCAGTACTTC.

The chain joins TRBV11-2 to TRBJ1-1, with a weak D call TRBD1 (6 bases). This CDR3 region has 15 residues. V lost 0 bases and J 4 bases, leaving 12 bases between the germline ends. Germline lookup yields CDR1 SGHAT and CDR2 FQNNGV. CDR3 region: CASSLEGGDGTEAFF. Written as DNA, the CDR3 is TGTGCCAGCAGCTTAGAAGGGGGAGATGGCACTGAAGCTTTCTTT.

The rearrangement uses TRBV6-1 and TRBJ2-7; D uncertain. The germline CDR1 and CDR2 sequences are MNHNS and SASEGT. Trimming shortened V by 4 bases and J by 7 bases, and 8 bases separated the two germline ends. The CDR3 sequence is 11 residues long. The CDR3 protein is CASSAFREQYF. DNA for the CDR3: TGTGCCAGCAGTGCCTTCCGGGAGCAGTACTTC.

CDR3 in amino acids: CASSHDLTGNTIYF. The CDR3 region has the DNA TGTGCCAGCAGCCATGACCTTACTGGAAACACCATATATTTT. This rearrangement joins TRBV14 to TRBJ1-3, with unresolved D. Trimming shortened V by 3 bases and J by 2 bases, and 8 bases separated the two germline ends. This CDR3 region has 14 residues. From germline, CDR1 is SGHDN and CDR2 FVKESK.

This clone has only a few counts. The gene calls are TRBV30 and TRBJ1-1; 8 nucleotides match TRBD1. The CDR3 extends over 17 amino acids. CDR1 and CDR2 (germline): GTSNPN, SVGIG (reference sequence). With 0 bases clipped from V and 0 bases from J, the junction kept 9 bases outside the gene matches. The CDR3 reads CAWSVRRTGSMNTEAFF. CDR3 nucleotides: TGTGCCTGGAGTGTACGGAGGACAGGGTCCATGAACACTGAAGCTTTCTTT. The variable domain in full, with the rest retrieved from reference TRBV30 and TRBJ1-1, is SQTIHQWPATLVQPVGSPLSLECTVEGTSNPNLYWYRQAAGRGLQLLFYSVGIGQISSEVPQNLSASRPQDRQFILSSKKLLLSDSGFYLCAWSVRRTGSMNTEAFFGQGTRLTVV.

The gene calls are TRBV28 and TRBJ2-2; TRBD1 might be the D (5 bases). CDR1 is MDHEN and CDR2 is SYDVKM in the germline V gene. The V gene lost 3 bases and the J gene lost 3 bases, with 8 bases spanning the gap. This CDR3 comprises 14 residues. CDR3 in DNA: TGTGCCAGCAGTTTTCAGGGATACACCGGGGAGCTGTTTTTT. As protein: CASSFQGYTGELFF.

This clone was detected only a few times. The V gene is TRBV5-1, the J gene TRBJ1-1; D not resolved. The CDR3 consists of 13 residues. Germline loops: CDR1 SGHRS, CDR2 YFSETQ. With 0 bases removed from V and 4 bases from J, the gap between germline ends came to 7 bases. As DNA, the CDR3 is TGCGCCAGCAGCTTGGAATGGGGCACTGAAGCTTTCTTT. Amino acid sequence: CASSLEWGTEAFF.

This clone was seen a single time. The CDR3 DNA is TGCGCCAGCAGTTACCGGGACACAACTAATGAAAAACTGTTTTTT. Protein: CASSYRDTTNEKLFF. V usage is TRBV5-1 and J usage is TRBJ1-4; the D gene is possibly TRBD1 (6 bases). Germline loops: CDR1 SGHRS, CDR2 YFSETQ. This CDR3 comprises 15 residues. Trimming stripped 5 bases from V and 0 bases from J, with 11 bases between.

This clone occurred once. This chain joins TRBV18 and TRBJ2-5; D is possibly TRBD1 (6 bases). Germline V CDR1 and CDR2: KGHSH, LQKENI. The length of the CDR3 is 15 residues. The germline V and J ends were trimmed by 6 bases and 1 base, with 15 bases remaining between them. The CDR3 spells CASSPFGTIQETQYF. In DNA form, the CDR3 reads TGTGCCAGCTCGCCTTTCGGGACAATCCAAGAGACCCAGTACTTC.